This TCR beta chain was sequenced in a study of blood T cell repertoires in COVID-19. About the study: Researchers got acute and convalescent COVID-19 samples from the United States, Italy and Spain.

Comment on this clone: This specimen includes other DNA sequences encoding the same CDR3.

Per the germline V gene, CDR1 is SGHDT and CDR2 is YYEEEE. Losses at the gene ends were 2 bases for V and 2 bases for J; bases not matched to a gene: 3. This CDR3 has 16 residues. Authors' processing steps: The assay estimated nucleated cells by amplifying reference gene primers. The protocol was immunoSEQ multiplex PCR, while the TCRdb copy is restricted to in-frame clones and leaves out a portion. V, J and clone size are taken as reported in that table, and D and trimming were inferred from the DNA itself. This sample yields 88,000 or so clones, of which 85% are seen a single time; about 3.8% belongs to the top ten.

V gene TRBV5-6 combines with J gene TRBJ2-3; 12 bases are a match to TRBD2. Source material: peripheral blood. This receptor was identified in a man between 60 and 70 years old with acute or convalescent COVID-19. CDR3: CASSLGLAGTTDTQYF. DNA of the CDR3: TGTGCCAGCAGCTTAGGACTAGCGGGAACCACAGATACGCAGTATTTT.